This TCR beta chain was sequenced during a study of shared clonotypes between healthy human individuals. Study summary: Every donor yielded three CD4 naive, three CD4 memory, two CD8 naive and one CD8 memory plate.

Investigators divided CD4+ cells into CD45RA+ naive and CD45RA-negative memory subsets. Study-wide results and caveats: Naive subsets usually exceeded memory subsets in estimated richness.

Concerning this clone: Antigen specificity is unknown.

The table came from immunoSEQ multiplex PCR; TCRdb's copy has only in-frame clones and leaves some out. The table has roughly 2,300,000 clones, 85% to 95% seen once. The CDR3 spans 13 residues. Per the germline V gene, CDR1 is SGHRS and CDR2 is YFSETQ. V was shortened by 0 bases and J by 3 bases, with 3 bases between the two germline ends. This TCR was recovered from a man between 18 and 29 years old in good health. Some clones in this sample may be carry-over from other donors' samples. The sequenced sample consisted of naive CD4+ T cells from PBMCs. Specified subset: CD45RA+ positively selected. This sequence joins TRBV5-1 and TRBJ2-2; D unresolved. The CDR3 DNA reads TGCGCCAGCAGCTTGGATTACACCGGGGAGCTGTTTTTT. Protein product: CASSLDYTGELFF.